The source of this T cell receptor beta chain is a study of cytomegalovirus exposure and HLA in healthy donors. Study-level background: The 120 or so validation repertoires used a platform that matched the one used for the 550 to 800 first-cohort repertoires, as a later analysis reported.

This CDR3 spans 14 amino acids. With V trimmed by 7 bases and J by 6 bases, 10 bases remained unmatched. The germline V gene has CDR1 MNHEY and CDR2 SMNVEV (reference sequence). This table comes from immunoSEQ multiplex PCR, and its TCRdb copy is limited to in-frame clones, with some not included. The repertoire holds roughly 98,000 clones, roughly 87% seen once, with about 6% in the top ten. In regard to this clone: The antigen remains unidentified.

The donors belonged to the approximately 120-subject validation cohort, separate from the roughly 600-subject first cohort. General study findings and limits: Most TCR sequences were uncommon, yet certain public TCRs appeared in many donors.

The receptor comes from a man aged 18 to 30 in good health and CMV-seropositive. The chain uses TRBV27 and TRBJ2-3; 7 positions match TRBD1. Material: PBMCs. CDR3 in amino acids: CASNKGAHGDTQYF. The CDR3 DNA reads as TGTGCCAGCAACAAGGGGGCGCATGGGGATACGCAGTATTTT.